This is a list of T cell receptor beta chains from one sample in a study of T-cell reconstitution after alpha-beta-depleted transplantation in children. Each CDR3 protein is one row after TCRdb ran MiXCR on the PCR reads. The data show almost 500,000 distinct CDR3 sequences, with roughly 10% seen just once and around 2% held by the top ten. The input for sequencing was PBMCs, taken before TCRalphabeta/CD19-depleted stem cell transplant. The source is a child aged 2-15 years with inherited bone marrow failure, due to receive a stem cell transplant. Both conserved end residues are trimmed from each CDR3. A D gene is named only where the DNA matches it firmly. Where a row states a size, it is once, few, many or the class of an expanded clone; other rows omit it.

CDR3aa | j_gene | d_gene | v_gene | abundance
SVVDRLGYGYT | TRBJ1-2 | NA | TRBV20-1 | few
ASSEALRGRNNQPQH | TRBJ1-5 | NA | TRBV2 | NA
ASSFGRRDNNEQF | TRBJ2-1 | NA | TRBV13 | many
ASSPGPVSGEQY | TRBJ2-7 | NA | TRBV5-1 | many
ASSLTANQPQH | TRBJ1-5 | NA | TRBV12-3/TRBV12-4 | many
SARRYREKLF | TRBJ1-4 | NA | TRBV20-1 | many
ASSRTGGYNEQF | TRBJ2-1 | TRBD1 | TRBV12-3/TRBV12-4 | many
ASSPLSSDRGFASGNTIY | TRBJ1-3 | TRBD1 | TRBV27 | many
ASRIGGEAGELF | TRBJ2-2 | NA | TRBV6-1 | many
ATGDFGALETQY | TRBJ2-5 | NA | TRBV5-5 | many
ASSFRGGGNTIY | TRBJ1-3 | NA | TRBV28 | many
ASSLRGAYNEQF | TRBJ2-1 | NA | TRBV11-1 | many
ASSWTGTSSYNEQF | TRBJ2-1 | TRBD2 | TRBV5-1 | few
AISESSSYSGNTIY | TRBJ1-3 | NA | TRBV10-3 | NA
ASSPLRGRVGTDTQY | TRBJ2-3 | NA | TRBV7-2 | many
ASSFYIPRDHSGNTIY | TRBJ1-3 | NA | TRBV28 | NA
ASSELEDVDITEAF | TRBJ1-1 | NA | TRBV6-1 | many
ASSLGFLTGELF | TRBJ2-2 | NA | TRBV7-6 | many
SVEVIGRARNEQF | TRBJ2-1 | TRBD2 | TRBV29-1 | many
ASSLAPGLASNEQF | TRBJ2-1 | TRBD2 | TRBV5-1 | many
ASSLMVREQF | TRBJ2-1 | NA | TRBV7-9 | few
ATSAQTVHDATNEKLF | TRBJ1-4 | NA | TRBV15 | many
ASSQDWQGRVNQPQH | TRBJ1-5 | NA | TRBV4-3 | many
SARDVGGWLSTGELF | TRBJ2-2 | NA | TRBV20-1 | few
ASSSDREGVLSYEQY | TRBJ2-7 | NA | TRBV5-1 | many
SVELAGKSYEQF | TRBJ2-1 | TRBD2 | TRBV29-1 | many
ASSFGREETQY | TRBJ2-5 | NA | TRBV7-2 | many
ASSFSLGTETYEQY | TRBJ2-7 | NA | TRBV27 | NA
ASSQDGGYQETQY | TRBJ2-5 | TRBD2 | TRBV4-2 | many